A selection of T cell receptor beta chains follows, all from one sample in a study of shared clonotypes between healthy human individuals. The data were produced by immunoSEQ multiplex PCR, yet TCRdb's version contains in-frame clones alone and is incomplete. The sample holds about 2 million clones, 85% to 95% seen once. The sequencing input was naive CD4+ T cells sorted from blood. These receptors were collected from a man younger than 35 in good health. The CDR3 runs from the conserved cysteine through the conserved F or W. A D gene is named only where the DNA matches it firmly. Clone size is shown for a subset of rows, as once, few, many or a class of expanded clone.

>-|TRBV5-5|-|TRBJ2-2
CASSPQTQGANTGELFF
TGTGCCAGCAGCCCGCAGACACAGGGTGCGAACACCGGGGAGCTGTTTTTT
>TRBD1|TRBV29-1|-|TRBJ2-6
CSAGQGNVLTF
TGCAGCGCTGGACAGGGCAACGTCCTGACTTTC
>TRBD2|TRBV6-5|-|TRBJ2-7
CASSLLASSYEQYF
TGTGCCAGCTCGCTACTAGCGAGCTCCTACGAGCAGTACTTC
>TRBD2|TRBV30|-|TRBJ2-5
CAWSVGLAGALSCYF
TGTGCCTGGAGTGTAGGGCTAGCGGGAGCCCTGTCGTGCTACTTC
>-|TRBV7-2|-|TRBJ1-1
CASSLGRKNTEAFF
TGTGCCAGCAGCTTAGGACGGAAGAACACTGAAGCTTTCTTT
>-|TRBV6-1|once|TRBJ2-7
CASSDSPTSTAQYF
TGTGCCAGCAGTGACTCTCCAACGTCCACCGCGCAGTACTTC
>-|TRBV2|-|TRBJ2-7
CASSDWVNEQYF
TGTGCCAGCAGTGATTGGGTCAACGAGCAGTACTTC
>-|TRBV5-1|-|TRBJ1-4
CASSLESSAREKLFF
TGCGCCAGCAGCTTGGAGTCCTCGGCTCGTGAAAAACTGTTTTTT
>-|TRBV5-1|-|TRBJ2-7
CASSLASGLAYEQYF
TGCGCCAGCAGCTTGGCCAGTGGGCTAGCCTACGAGCAGTACTTC
>-|TRBV5-1|-|TRBJ1-4
CASSLATGTNEKLFF
TGCGCCAGCAGCTTGGCCACTGGGACTAATGAAAAACTGTTTTTT
>-|TRBV29-1|-|TRBJ2-6
CSVANSGANVLTF
TGCAGCGTGGCCAACTCTGGGGCCAACGTCCTGACTTTC
>TRBD1|TRBV6-1|-|TRBJ1-1
CASSSTGATEAFF
TGTGCCAGCAGCTCGACAGGGGCGACTGAAGCTTTCTTT
>TRBD2|TRBV4-3|-|TRBJ2-7
CASSQEGGSSYEQYF
TGCGCCAGCAGCCAAGAGGGCGGGAGCTCCTACGAGCAGTACTTC
>TRBD1|TRBV11-3|once|TRBJ2-2
CASSLGTANTGELFF
TGTGCCAGCAGCCTAGGGACAGCGAACACCGGGGAGCTGTTTTTT
>-|TRBV10-3|once|TRBJ1-1
CAISDRPRDTEAFF
TGTGCCATCAGTGACCGACCCAGGGACACTGAAGCTTTCTTT
>-|TRBV9|-|TRBJ2-3
CASRGGATDTQYF
TGTGCCAGCAGAGGGGGGGCGACAGATACGCAGTATTTT
>TRBD1|TRBV6-6|once|TRBJ1-1
CASSHHVGTGDTEAFF
TGTGCCAGCAGTCACCACGTAGGGACAGGGGATACTGAAGCTTTCTTT
>-|TRBV6-6|-|TRBJ2-7
CASSSPIQGPYEQYF
TGTGCCAGCAGTTCCCCAATACAGGGCCCGTACGAGCAGTACTTC
>TRBD1|TRBV18|-|TRBJ1-3
CASSPTGQVNSFSGNTIYF
TGTGCCAGCTCACCAACGGGACAGGTGAATTCCTTCTCTGGAAACACCATATATTTT
>-|TRBV5-1|-|TRBJ2-4
CASTWGVAALAKNIQYF
TGCGCCAGCACATGGGGGGTAGCGGCCCTAGCCAAAAACATTCAGTACTTC
>-|TRBV18|-|TRBJ2-3
CASSPTGDTQYF
TGTGCCAGCTCACCAACAGGGGATACGCAGTATTTT
>-|TRBV28|-|TRBJ1-2
CASSLVNYGYTF
TGTGCCAGCAGTTTGGTTAACTATGGCTACACCTTC
>TRBD2|TRBV11-1|-|TRBJ2-2
CASSYPKRGGTGELFF
TGTGCCAGCAGCTACCCTAAGCGGGGGGGCACCGGGGAGCTGTTTTTT
>-|TRBV9|-|TRBJ1-1
CASSQRQRNTEAFF
TGTGCCAGCAGCCAGAGGCAGAGGAACACTGAAGCTTTCTTT
>TRBD2|TRBV7-2|-|TRBJ2-7
CASSLGLAGGQLEQYF
TGTGCCAGCAGCTTGGGACTAGCGGGAGGGCAACTCGAGCAGTACTTC
>-|TRBV2|-|TRBJ1-5
CASSETGISNQPQHF
TGTGCCAGCAGTGAGACCGGTATTAGCAATCAGCCCCAGCATTTT
>-|TRBV11-3|few|TRBJ1-1
CASSLGQPNTEAFF
TGTGCCAGCAGCTTAGGGCAGCCGAACACTGAAGCTTTCTTT